What follows are 25 T cell receptor beta chains derived from one specimen sequenced in a study of blood T cell repertoires in COVID-19. Only in-frame clones appear in the TCRdb table, and some are missing; sequencing was by immunoSEQ multiplex PCR. The data hold 300,000 to 350,000 clones, with around 90% observed a single time. The source material was peripheral blood. All receptors derive from a woman aged 25 to 39 with COVID-19, enrolled during active disease.

The rearrangement links TRBV7-9 to TRBJ1-2; maybe TRBD1 (5 bases). CDR1 and CDR2 (germline): SEHNR, FQNEAQ (reference sequence). The V and J ends lost 5 bases and 3 bases respectively, with 22 bases between them. This CDR3 has 17 residues. CDR3 nucleotides: TGTGCCAGCAGCCGATTAATCGGCGGGACCAGGGACTATGGCTACACCTTC. Translating it yields CASSRLIGGTRDYGYTF.

The chain is built from TRBV5-1 and TRBJ2-5; weak D call: TRBD1 (6 bases). The CDR3 sequence is 14 residues long. V dropped 7 bases and J dropped 1 base, with 14 bases sitting between them. The germline CDR1 and CDR2 sequences are SGHRS and YFSETQ. The CDR3 coding sequence is TGCGCCAGCTCCGGACAGTCAACCCAAGAGACCCAGTACTTC. Residues: CASSGQSTQETQYF.

This clone has only a few counts. The chain employs TRBV3-1 (or the pseudogene TRBV3-2) and TRBJ1-1; D is possibly TRBD1 (5 bases). Germline CDR1 LGHDT, CDR2 YNNKEL (reference sequence). V was trimmed by 4 bases and J by 1 base, leaving 7 bases between them. This CDR3 spans 13 amino acids. CDR3 coding DNA: TGTGCCAGCAGCCGCCAGGGGAACACTGAAGCTTTCTTT. Its translation: CASSRQGNTEAFF.

The chain links TRBV30 to TRBJ2-5; weak D call: TRBD2 (6 bases). Germline V gene lookup returns CDR1 GTSNPN and CDR2 SVGIG (reference sequence). V lost 3 bases and J lost 7, with 15 bases in between. CDR3 length: 13 residues. Here the CDR3 DNA reads TGTGCCTGGAGAAGCCAGGGAGGATGGACCCAGTACTTC. Translating gives CAWRSQGGWTQYF.

V usage is TRBV11-2 and J usage is TRBJ2-1, with a weak D call TRBD2 (5 bases). Trimming left V 3 bases short and J 6 bases short, with 12 bases between. CDR3 length equals 14 residues. Germline CDR1 reads SGHAT; CDR2 reads FQNNGV. For the CDR3, the DNA is TGTGCCAGCAGCTTCTTTGCTGGGAGCAATGAGCAGTTCTTC. This gives the protein CASSFFAGSNEQFF.

The table lists this clone with a count of one. This sequence joins TRBV27 and TRBJ1-1; tentatively, D is TRBD1 (6 bases). The V gene's germline CDR1 is MNHEY and CDR2 SMNVEV (reference sequence). The CDR3 contains 14 residues. V shed 3 bases and J shed 0 bases, with 8 bases lying between them. The CDR3: CASSFAGVNTEAFF. CDR3 bases: TGTGCCAGCAGTTTCGCAGGGGTGAACACTGAAGCTTTCTTT.

The J gene is TRBJ1-1, the V gene TRBV6-5; D remains unclear. The length of the CDR3 is 15 residues. V lost 2 bases and J 1 base, leaving 11 bases between the germline ends. Germline CDR1 is MNHEY and CDR2 is SVGAGI. The CDR3 DNA follows: TGTGCCAGCAGTTACAGACTCCTGGGGAACACTGAAGCTTTCTTT. It codes for CASSYRLLGNTEAFF.

The sample holds a few counts of this clone. CDR3 region: CASSRDGQGGTNEKLFF. Written as DNA, the CDR3 is TGTGCCAGCAGTCGGGACGGACAGGGAGGTACTAATGAAAAACTGTTTTTT. The chain combines TRBV6-6 with TRBJ1-4; 8 bases line up with TRBD1. The V gene's germline CDR1 is MNHNY and CDR2 SVGAGI (reference sequence). CDR3 length: 17 amino acids. The junction had 10 bases not matched to a gene; V was cut back by 5 bases and J by 2 bases.

As concerns this clone: As the CDR3 is not closed by the conserved phenylalanine or tryptophan, this likely results from a read error. The DNA is left out, because the CDR3 cannot be placed on it with certainty; the CDR3 is given as TCRdb lists it. This chain connects TRBV12-3 or TRBV12-4 to TRBJ2-3; the table's D call, TRBD1, was not checked against the DNA. The CDR3 contains 12 residues when both ends are counted. The CDR3 sequence: CASSRDRAAVRV.

This sequence joins TRBV27 and TRBJ1-2, with D possibly being TRBD1 (6 bases). CDR1 is MNHEY, CDR2 SMNVEV, per germline (reference sequence). Trimming stripped 0 bases from V and 8 bases from J, with 16 bases between. This CDR3 contains 15 residues. The CDR3 loop reads CASSLSMRGARGYTF. The CDR3 region has the DNA TGTGCCAGCAGTTTATCGATGCGGGGGGCGCGAGGCTACACCTTC.

J is TRBJ2-1 and V is TRBV19; 10 bases line up with TRBD2. Germline CDR1 and CDR2: LNHDA and SQIVND (reference sequence). CDR3 size: 16 residues. V shed 3 bases, J shed 9 bases, and the junction held 11 bases outside the gene matches. CDR3: CASSIWLLAGGLEQFF. The CDR3 DNA is TGTGCCAGTAGTATCTGGCTTTTAGCGGGAGGCCTTGAGCAGTTCTTC.

This chain connects TRBV11-2 to TRBJ1-1; D perhaps matches TRBD1 (5 bases). Per the germline V gene, CDR1 is SGHAT and CDR2 is FQNNGV. The CDR3 extends over 12 amino acids. V lost 0 bases to trimming and J lost 10 bases, with 9 bases between them. This chain's CDR3 is CASSLDGQGAFF. The CDR3 DNA reads as TGTGCCAGCAGCTTAGATGGGCAGGGAGCTTTCTTT.

The chain recombines TRBV27 with TRBJ1-1, with 8 bases aligning to TRBD1. Germline lookup yields CDR1 MNHEY and CDR2 SMNVEV (reference sequence). J gave up 4 bases and V 2 bases, and 6 bases lay outside the gene matches. This CDR3 contains 15 residues. CDR3 coding DNA: TGTGCCAGCAGTTTAGGTGGACAGGGACGCACTGAAGCTTTCTTT. Translation: CASSLGGQGRTEAFF.

The chain combines TRBV7-2 with TRBJ2-1; 9 nucleotides match TRBD2. Germline V CDR1 and CDR2: SGHTA, FQGNSA. The CDR3 is 19 amino acids. V shed 1 base, J shed 5 bases, and the junction held 15 bases outside the gene matches. The CDR3 DNA sequence: TGTGCCAGCAGCTTAGTGCTCGCGGGAGGGCCCCAGAGGGACAATGAGCAGTTCTTC. It codes for CASSLVLAGGPQRDNEQFF.

The rearrangement joins TRBV2 to TRBJ1-6; 8 nucleotides match TRBD1. The V segment lost 7 bases and the J segment 6 bases; nucleotides outside the gene matches: 5. Germline assignment: CDR1 SNHLY and CDR2 FYNNEI. The CDR3 has 14 residues. CDR3 in DNA: TGTGCCAGCAAATTCGGACAGGGTAATTCACCCCTCCACTTT. This encodes CASKFGQGNSPLHF.

This rearrangement joins TRBV10-1 to TRBJ1-2, with TRBD1 matching 8 bases. This CDR3 spans 13 amino acids. With 5 bases clipped from V and 8 bases from J, the junction kept 7 bases outside the gene matches. Germline CDR1 WNHNN, CDR2 SYGVQD (reference sequence). CDR3 amino acids: CASSRTGKDGYTF. CDR3 DNA: TGCGCCAGCAGTCGGACAGGGAAGGACGGCTACACCTTC.

The sample holds a few counts of this clone. V usage is TRBV18 and J usage is TRBJ1-2, with no clear D. From germline, CDR1 is KGHSH and CDR2 LQKENI. The CDR3 is made up of 15 amino acids. V was shortened by 2 bases and J by 0 bases, with 10 bases between the two germline ends. The chain's CDR3 is CASSPVAGTNYGYTF. CDR3 nucleotides: TGTGCCAGCTCACCAGTGGCAGGAACTAACTATGGCTACACCTTC. The variable domain in full, with the rest retrieved from reference TRBV18 and TRBJ1-2, is NAGVMQNPRHLVRRRGQEARLRCSPMKGHSHVYWYRQLPEEGLKFMVYLQKENIIDESGMPKERFSAEFPKEGPSILRIQQVVRGDSAAYFCASSPVAGTNYGYTFGSGTRLTVV.

The rearrangement links TRBV2 to TRBJ1-1; 7 bases are a match to TRBD1. This CDR3 has 13 residues. J lost 4 bases, V lost 7 bases, and 6 bases had no gene match. Germline CDR1 and CDR2: SNHLY and FYNNEI. CDR3 DNA: TGTGCCAGCACTGTGACAGGGACCACTGAAGCTTTCTTT. Residues: CASTVTGTTEAFF.

This clone was recorded a few times. This chain joins TRBV29-1 and TRBJ2-1; D perhaps matches TRBD1 (5 bases). V was cut by 3 bases and J by 3 bases, with 12 bases left in between. The CDR3 loop spans 14 amino acids. Germline V CDR1 and CDR2: SQVTM, ANQGSEA. CDR3 loop: CSVDRGHDYNEQFF. CDR3 DNA: TGCAGCGTTGACCGCGGACATGACTACAATGAGCAGTTCTTC.

This rearrangement joins TRBV5-1 to TRBJ1-2, with TRBD1 as a possible D gene (5 bases). CDR3 size: 14 residues. Between the trimmed V and J ends, which lost 0 bases and 6 bases, there was a span of 12 bases. CDR1 is SGHRS and CDR2 is YFSETQ in the germline V gene. DNA of the CDR3: TGCGCCAGCAGCTTGGCCACAGGAAGCGATGGCTACACCTTC. Its protein product is CASSLATGSDGYTF.

The V gene is TRBV2, the J gene TRBJ1-5; 8 bases agree with TRBD1. The CDR3 has 15 residues. V gave up 6 bases and J gave up 0 bases; unmatched junction bases: 4. The germline V gene encodes CDR1 SNHLY and CDR2 FYNNEI. The CDR3 protein is CASRGQEHSNQPQHF. Written as DNA, the CDR3 is TGTGCCAGCAGGGGACAGGAGCATAGCAATCAGCCCCAGCATTTT.

This clone was picked up a small number of times. The rearrangement uses TRBV7-2 and TRBJ1-3; perhaps TRBD1 as D (5 bases). Germline V gene lookup returns CDR1 SGHTA and CDR2 FQGNSA. The CDR3 has 15 residues. V was clipped by 0 bases and J by 4 bases, with 10 bases between them. The CDR3 nucleotides are TGTGCCAGCAGCTTAGCGCGACAGCTCGGAAACACCATATATTTT. Its translation: CASSLARQLGNTIYF. The whole variable domain, remainder taken from reference TRBV7-2 and TRBJ1-3, is GAGVSQSPSNKVTEKGKDVELRCDPISGHTALYWYRQSLGQGLEFLIYFQGNSAPDKSGLPSDRFSAERTGGSVSTLTIQRTQQEDSAVYLCASSLARQLGNTIYFGEGSWLTVV.

This clone was seen a handful of times. The J gene is TRBJ2-3, the V gene TRBV7-6, with 11 bases lining up with TRBD2. The CDR3 sequence is 17 residues long. V trimming: 6 bases; J trimming: 8 bases; junction bases outside the gene matches: 16. Per the germline V gene, CDR1 is SGHVS and CDR2 is FNYEAQ. The CDR3, as DNA: TGTGCCAGCAGTAGCGGTAGCGGGAGGGCCGGGGCCGGTACGCAGTATTTT. Its translation is CASSSGSGRAGAGTQYF.

This chain links TRBV6-5 with TRBJ2-7, with 8 bases aligning to TRBD2. The CDR3 has 15 residues. The trim removed 5 bases at V and 2 bases at J, leaving 8 bases unmatched. Germline V CDR1 and CDR2: MNHEY, SVGAGI. Written as DNA, the CDR3 is TGTGCCAGCAGTCCCGGGACTAGGGGGACCTACGAGCAGTACTTC. Translation: CASSPGTRGTYEQYF.

J is TRBJ1-6 and V is TRBV10-3, with TRBD1 matching over 7 bases. There are 13 residues in the CDR3. Germline V gene lookup returns CDR1 ENHRY and CDR2 SYGVKD. With 7 bases clipped from V and 7 bases from J, the junction kept 4 bases outside the gene matches. Written as DNA, the CDR3 is TGTGCCATCAAAGACAGGGACAATTCACCCCTCCACTTT. Translating it yields CAIKDRDNSPLHF.